The text below deals with one T cell receptor beta chain. The antigen is undetermined. These data are taken from a study of cytomegalovirus exposure and HLA in healthy donors. The study, taken as a whole, reports: Sequences of the TCR beta chain were said to predict the HLA-A and HLA-B alleles of most subjects accurately.

V lost 4 bases and J lost 4, with 12 bases in between. CDR1 and CDR2 (germline): SGHRS, YFSETQ. This CDR3 comprises 13 residues. Researchers ran the PCR with 60 Vbeta and 13 Jbeta primers. Produced via immunoSEQ multiplex PCR; TCRdb's table is partial and in-frame only. The sample yields about 110,000 clones, 82% seen once. V is TRBV5-1 and J is TRBJ2-7; possible D gene TRBD2, 5 bases. This TCR was recovered from a man in his thirties or forties in good health and CMV-seropositive. Material for sequencing was PBMCs. The CDR3 DNA is TGCGCCAGCAGCGTATCCAGGAGGTACGAGCAGTACTTC. This encodes CASSVSRRYEQYF.